Listed here is a single TCR beta chain. Its antigen is undetermined. This sample was included in a study of PD-1 blockade in classical Hodgkin lymphoma. Study-wide results and limits: When nivolumab was started under 1 year after ASCT, patients were excluded. Whatever underlies the repertoire differences (possibly disease activity or prior therapy) remains undefined.

Following autologous stem cell transplantation, relapse occurred in every patient, and exposure to brentuximab vedotin varied. The assay was immunoSEQ multiplex PCR, and TCRdb's table has in-frame clones only and misses some. The data contain some 46,000 clones, over 60% of them singletons. CDR1 SGHRS and CDR2 YFSETQ come from the germline V gene. The V and J ends lost 4 bases and 8 bases, in that order; junction bases with no gene match: 17. The CDR3 has 17 residues. This TCR was sampled from a human donor with classical Hodgkin lymphoma. Sequencing was performed on peripheral blood mononuclear cells (PBMCs), taken before the second cycle of nivolumab. J is TRBJ1-4 and V is TRBV5-1; 7 bases match TRBD1. In DNA, the CDR3 is TGCGCCAGCAGCCGAACTCCTCGAACAGGGGAGCAAGAAAAACTGTTTTTT. Translation gives CASSRTPRTGEQEKLFF.